These T cell receptor beta chains were read from a single sample in a study of circulating tumor DNA in untreated peripheral T-cell lymphoma. Sequenced by immunoSEQ multiplex PCR; TCRdb stores in-frame clones only, minus some. The table includes some 10,000 clones, roughly 80% detected once. The sample comprised tumor tissue. The receptors derive from a human donor with peripheral T-cell lymphoma. The CDR3 runs from the conserved cysteine through the conserved F or W. The D gene is left open where the match is weak. Clone size is not always given. Where it is, it says once, few, many or a class for expanded clones.

V: TRBV7-5
J: TRBJ1-2
D: NA
size: NA
DNA: TGTGCCAGCAGCTTTGGGCACAGGGGGAATGGCTACACCTTC
CDR3: CASSFGHRGNGYTF

V: TRBV5-1
J: TRBJ2-7
D: TRBD1
size: NA
DNA: TGCGCCAGCAGCATAACCGGGACAGGGGGGGACGAGCAGTACTTC
CDR3: CASSITGTGGDEQYF

V: TRBV10-3
J: TRBJ1-6
D: NA
size: NA
DNA: TGTGCCATCAGTGAAGGGAGGTCACCCCTCCACTTT
CDR3: CAISEGRSPLHF

V: TRBV12-5
J: TRBJ2-1
D: NA
size: once
DNA: TGTGCTAGTGGTTTTGGAGATGAGCAGTTCTTC
CDR3: CASGFGDEQFF

V: TRBV11-3
J: TRBJ2-3
D: NA
size: NA
DNA: TGTGCCAGCATCCACCCCAGGGTCGGTGCAGATACGCAGTATTTT
CDR3: CASIHPRVGADTQYF

V: TRBV28
J: TRBJ1-2
D: NA
size: NA
DNA: TGTGCCAGCAGTCCTACTAAGGGGGGATACACCTTC
CDR3: CASSPTKGGYTF

V: TRBV4-1
J: TRBJ2-1
D: NA
size: NA
DNA: TGCGCCAGCAGCCGCCGGGACTTCAATGAGCAGTTCTTC
CDR3: CASSRRDFNEQFF

V: TRBV10-2
J: TRBJ1-1
D: NA
size: NA
DNA: TGCGCCAGCGGGTCAGGTCGGGGTGAAGCTTTCTTT
CDR3: CASGSGRGEAFF

V: TRBV10-2
J: TRBJ1-2
D: TRBD1
size: NA
DNA: TGCGCCAGCAGTGACAGGGGGTTTTTTGGCTACACCTTC
CDR3: CASSDRGFFGYTF

V: TRBV5-1
J: TRBJ2-5
D: TRBD1
size: NA
DNA: TGCGCCAGCAGCTTGACGGACAGGGTGAGGGAGACCCAGTACTTC
CDR3: CASSLTDRVRETQYF

V: TRBV1
J: TRBJ2-7
D: NA
size: NA
DNA: TGCGCCAGCAGCCCGGGGACAGCAATATCCATCGAGCAGTACTTC
CDR3: CASSPGTAISIEQYF

V: TRBV19
J: TRBJ1-1
D: NA
size: NA
DNA: TGTGCCACCCTGCGGGGAACTGAAGCTTTCTTT
CDR3: CATLRGTEAFF

V: TRBV19
J: TRBJ2-2
D: TRBD2
size: NA
DNA: TGTGCCAGTTGGGCTAGCGGCCATACGAACACCGGGGAGCTGTTTTTT
CDR3: CASWASGHTNTGELFF

V: TRBV5-1
J: TRBJ1-1
D: NA
size: NA
DNA: TGCGCCAGCAGTTCTTTGGTGAGGGGAATGAACACTGAAGCTTTCTTT
CDR3: CASSSLVRGMNTEAFF

V: TRBV19
J: TRBJ1-1
D: NA
size: NA
DNA: TGTGCCAGTAGCTGGACAGACCTGAACACTGAAGCTTTCTTT
CDR3: CASSWTDLNTEAFF

V: TRBV6-8
J: TRBJ2-7
D: NA
size: NA
DNA: TGTGCCAGCAAAGCGGGCTCCTACGAGCAGTACTTC
CDR3: CASKAGSYEQYF

V: TRBV9
J: TRBJ2-4
D: NA
size: NA
DNA: TGTGCCAGCAGCAGATTAGCCAAAAACATTCAGTACTTC
CDR3: CASSRLAKNIQYF

V: TRBV4-1
J: TRBJ2-7
D: TRBD1
size: NA
DNA: TGCGCCAGCAGCCAAGGGGGACAGGGTAACGAGCAGTACTTC
CDR3: CASSQGGQGNEQYF

V: TRBV18
J: TRBJ1-2
D: TRBD1
size: NA
DNA: TGTGCCAGCTCGCCTGACAGGGGGCATGGCTACACCTTC
CDR3: CASSPDRGHGYTF

V: TRBV11-3
J: TRBJ2-1
D: NA
size: NA
DNA: TGTGCCAGCAGCTTAGGGCCGTCCTCCTACAATGAGCAGTTCTTC
CDR3: CASSLGPSSYNEQFF

V: TRBV30
J: TRBJ1-1
D: NA
size: NA
DNA: TGTGCCTGGAGTCCCGGGACAAGGAACACTGAAGCTTTCTTT
CDR3: CAWSPGTRNTEAFF

V: TRBV18
J: TRBJ2-7
D: TRBD1
size: NA
DNA: TGTGCCAGCTCACACCCGGGACAGGGATCGGACGAGCAGTACTTC
CDR3: CASSHPGQGSDEQYF

V: TRBV6-4
J: TRBJ2-1
D: NA
size: NA
DNA: TGTGCCAGCAGTTTGTCCACCCATGAGCAGTTCTTC
CDR3: CASSLSTHEQFF

V: TRBV25-1
J: TRBJ2-2
D: TRBD1
size: NA
DNA: TGTGCCAGCAGGGGACAGGGGGCGGTCGCCGGGGAGCTGTTTTTT
CDR3: CASRGQGAVAGELFF

V: TRBV29-1
J: TRBJ1-1
D: TRBD1
size: NA
DNA: TGCAGCGTTCTTACAGGGGGCACTGAAGCTTTCTTT
CDR3: CSVLTGGTEAFF

V: TRBV28
J: TRBJ2-7
D: TRBD1
size: NA
DNA: TGTGCCAGCAGTTTGTTCACAGGGGGGATTGTTTACGAGCAGTACTTC
CDR3: CASSLFTGGIVYEQYF

V: TRBV7-7
J: TRBJ2-7
D: TRBD2
size: NA
DNA: TGTGCCAGCAGCTTACGGCGGGGGACTACCTACGAGCAGTACTTC
CDR3: CASSLRRGTTYEQYF

V: TRBV29-1
J: TRBJ2-7
D: NA
size: NA
DNA: TGCAGCGTTGGGCTAGGCTCCTACGAGCAGTACTTC
CDR3: CSVGLGSYEQYF

V: TRBV9
J: TRBJ1-1
D: NA
size: NA
DNA: TGTGCCAGCAGCGTAGACCAGAACACTGAAGCTTTCTTT
CDR3: CASSVDQNTEAFF

V: TRBV6-8
J: TRBJ1-4
D: NA
size: NA
DNA: TGTGCCAGCAGTTTTAAGTTCCCGCTGAGGGATGAAAAACTGTTTTTT
CDR3: CASSFKFPLRDEKLFF

V: TRBV11-3
J: TRBJ2-1
D: TRBD1
size: NA
DNA: TGTGCCAGCAGCTCCTTGACAGGGGGTATCAATGAGCAGTTCTTC
CDR3: CASSSLTGGINEQFF

V: TRBV19
J: TRBJ1-2
D: TRBD1
size: NA
DNA: TGTGCCAGTAGTTCCGGGACAGGGGGATCCTATGGCTACACCTTC
CDR3: CASSSGTGGSYGYTF

V: TRBV6-1
J: TRBJ1-1
D: NA
size: NA
DNA: TGTGCCAGCAGTGAAGGCAGGGGAAACACTGAAGCTTTCTTT
CDR3: CASSEGRGNTEAFF

V: TRBV6-7
J: TRBJ1-1
D: NA
size: NA
DNA: TGTGCCAGCAGTTCTACGTCGGGGTTCACTGAAGCTTTCTTT
CDR3: CASSSTSGFTEAFF

V: TRBV6-8
J: TRBJ2-1
D: TRBD1
size: NA
DNA: TGTGCCAGCAGATCTCTAGACAGGGCCAGGTACAATGAGCAGTTCTTC
CDR3: CASRSLDRARYNEQFF

V: TRBV5-5
J: TRBJ2-3
D: TRBD1
size: NA
DNA: TGTGCCAGCAGCTCTCCCCGGACAGGTGGTACAGATACGCAGTATTTT
CDR3: CASSSPRTGGTDTQYF

V: TRBV30
J: TRBJ1-2
D: NA
size: NA
DNA: TGTGCCTGGAGTGTACAGGAGCCGTTCCACACCTTC
CDR3: CAWSVQEPFHTF

V: TRBV9
J: TRBJ1-6
D: TRBD1
size: NA
DNA: TGTGCCAGCAGACGGACAGGGGGACGATCACCCCTCCACTTT
CDR3: CASRRTGGRSPLHF

V: TRBV10-3
J: TRBJ2-7
D: NA
size: few
DNA: TGTGCCATCAGCGACAATTCCCCCTACGAGCAGTACTTC
CDR3: CAISDNSPYEQYF

V: TRBV11-3
J: TRBJ1-5
D: TRBD1
size: NA
DNA: TGTGCCAGCAGCTTACCGGGACAGGGACCTCAGCCCCAGCATTTT
CDR3: CASSLPGQGPQPQHF

V: TRBV15
J: TRBJ2-3
D: TRBD2
size: NA
DNA: TGTGCCACCAGCGGTGAGCGGGGGAGCACAGATACGCAGTATTTT
CDR3: CATSGERGSTDTQYF

V: TRBV19
J: TRBJ2-7
D: NA
size: once
DNA: TGTGCCAGTAGTAGGAACAGGGGAGGACTATTCTACGAGCAGTACTTC
CDR3: CASSRNRGGLFYEQYF

V: TRBV6-8
J: TRBJ2-3
D: NA
size: NA
DNA: TGTGCCAGCAGTTACGGACAAAGAGATACGCAGTATTTT
CDR3: CASSYGQRDTQYF

V: TRBV6-8
J: TRBJ1-1
D: TRBD1
size: NA
DNA: TGTGCCAGCGGGACAGGGGGCACTGAAGCTTTCTTT
CDR3: CASGTGGTEAFF

V: TRBV18
J: TRBJ1-1
D: NA
size: NA
DNA: TGTGCCAGCTCACCCAGTTCGCGTGGGACTGAAGCTTTCTTT
CDR3: CASSPSSRGTEAFF

V: TRBV28
J: TRBJ1-5
D: NA
size: NA
DNA: TGTGCCAGCAGTTTAAGACGCGCCGGGTTTTACAATCAGCCCCAGCATTTT
CDR3: CASSLRRAGFYNQPQHF

V: TRBV30
J: TRBJ2-7
D: NA
size: NA
DNA: TGTGCCTGGAGTGGAACTCCACCGTGGGAGCAGTACTTC
CDR3: CAWSGTPPWEQYF

V: TRBV29-1
J: TRBJ2-7
D: NA
size: NA
DNA: TGCAGCGTTGAAGGAGAGAGGCCCTACGAGCAGTACTTC
CDR3: CSVEGERPYEQYF

V: TRBV5-1
J: TRBJ1-4
D: NA
size: NA
DNA: TGCGCCAGCAGCAGGGAGGGAACTGCAACTAATGAAAAACTGTTTTTT
CDR3: CASSREGTATNEKLFF

V: TRBV19
J: TRBJ1-3
D: NA
size: few
DNA: TGTGCCAGTAGTATTGCTGTGGACGTCGGCCTTGGAAACACCATATATTTT
CDR3: CASSIAVDVGLGNTIYF

V: TRBV18
J: TRBJ2-2
D: NA
size: NA
DNA: TGTGATTTATTATTTAGGGATTTCCAAACTCGCCTATCGTCCGGGGAGCTGTTTTTT
CDR3: CDLLFRDFQTRLSSGELFF

V: TRBV18
J: TRBJ1-1
D: NA
size: NA
DNA: TGTGCCAGCTCACCAGCGCGGATGAACACTGAAGCTTTCTTT
CDR3: CASSPARMNTEAFF

V: TRBV5-1
J: TRBJ1-2
D: NA
size: NA
DNA: TGCGCCAGCAGCTTGGAGGTGTCTAACTATGGCTACACCTTC
CDR3: CASSLEVSNYGYTF

V: TRBV19
J: TRBJ1-3
D: NA
size: few
DNA: TGTGCCAGTAACCCGCGTCGAGCAGCCTCTGGAAACACCATATATTTT
CDR3: CASNPRRAASGNTIYF

V: TRBV28
J: TRBJ1-1
D: NA
size: NA
DNA: TGTGCCAGCAGTTCCCGCAGAAAGAACACTGAAGCTTTCTTT
CDR3: CASSSRRKNTEAFF

V: TRBV6-8
J: TRBJ1-2
D: TRBD1
size: NA
DNA: TGTGCCAGCAGTGGACAGGGGGCTAACTATGGCTACACCTTC
CDR3: CASSGQGANYGYTF

V: TRBV11-3
J: TRBJ1-1
D: NA
size: NA
DNA: TGTGCCAGCAGCTTTACATTTACGGGGACTGAAGCTTTCTTT
CDR3: CASSFTFTGTEAFF

V: TRBV19
J: TRBJ2-3
D: NA
size: NA
DNA: TGTGCCAGTACCCTAGCCCTAAGCACAGATACGCAGTATTTT
CDR3: CASTLALSTDTQYF

V: TRBV29-1
J: TRBJ2-1
D: TRBD2
size: NA
DNA: TGCAGCGTTGAGAGGGGCGGACTAGCGGGGGTCCTAGGAGGGTACAATGAGCAGTTCTTC
CDR3: CSVERGGLAGVLGGYNEQFF